The clone carrying this T cell receptor beta chain was recorded many times. As yet, its antigen is unknown. This sample was included in a study of HIV-infected patients and healthy controls. The study's findings and limits: During therapy, HIV-associated CDR3s fell significantly in frequency, while CMV-associated CDR3s did not change significantly. Slight age and sex differences between study cohorts did not explain the diversity differences.

The germline gives CDR1 KGHSH, CDR2 LQKENI. The CDR3 is 14 residues long. V shed 6 bases, J shed 4 bases, and the junction held 7 bases outside the gene matches. cDNA was made from about 500 ng RNA using alpha and beta constant primers. Using multiplexing indices, alpha and beta chain libraries were generated apart by chain-specific third strand synthesis. The SP2 site served as the priming point for second strand synthesis. TCRdb re-derived calls from the 5' RACE reads in MiXCR, one entry per CDR3 protein. The top ten clones hold roughly 8.5% of a sample with over 15,000 distinct CDR3 sequences, roughly 7.6% of them seen once. The repertoire came from unfractionated whole blood and reflected all unsorted peripheral T cells.

Material: blood. This chain uses TRBV18 with TRBJ2-7, with TRBD1 identical over 9 bases. This TCR derives from an adult in good health. Written as DNA, the CDR3 is TGTGCCAGCTCGCATCCGGGACAGGGATACGAGCAGTACTTC. This codes for CASSHPGQGYEQYF.